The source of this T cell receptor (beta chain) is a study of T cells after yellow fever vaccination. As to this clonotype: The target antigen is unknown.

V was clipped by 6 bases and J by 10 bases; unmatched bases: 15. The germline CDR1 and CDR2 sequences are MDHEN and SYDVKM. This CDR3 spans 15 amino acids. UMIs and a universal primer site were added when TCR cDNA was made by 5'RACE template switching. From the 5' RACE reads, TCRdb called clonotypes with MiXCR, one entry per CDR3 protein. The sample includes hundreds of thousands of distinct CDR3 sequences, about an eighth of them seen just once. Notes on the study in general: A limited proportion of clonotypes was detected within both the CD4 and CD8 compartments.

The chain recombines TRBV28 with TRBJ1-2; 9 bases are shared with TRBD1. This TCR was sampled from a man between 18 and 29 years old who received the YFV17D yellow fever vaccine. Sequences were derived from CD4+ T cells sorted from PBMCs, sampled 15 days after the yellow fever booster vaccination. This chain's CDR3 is CASSASPSGTGPYTF. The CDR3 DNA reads TGTGCCAGCAGCGCGTCTCCTTCCGGGACAGGGCCCTACACCTTC.